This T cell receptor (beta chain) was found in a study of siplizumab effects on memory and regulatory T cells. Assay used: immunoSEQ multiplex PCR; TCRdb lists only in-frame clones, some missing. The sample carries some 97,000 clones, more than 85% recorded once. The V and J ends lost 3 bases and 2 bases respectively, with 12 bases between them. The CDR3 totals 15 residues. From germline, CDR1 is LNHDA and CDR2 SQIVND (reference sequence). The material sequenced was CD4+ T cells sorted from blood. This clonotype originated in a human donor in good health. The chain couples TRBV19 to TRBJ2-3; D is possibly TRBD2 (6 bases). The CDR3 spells CASSIMGLDTDTQYF. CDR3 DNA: TGTGCCAGTAGTATCATGGGACTTGACACAGATACGCAGTATTTT.